This TCR beta chain was retrieved from a study of T cell responses to AZD1222 COVID-19 vaccine (dated by TCRdb to about 2021). As for the study more broadly: AZD1222 recipients given second doses at about 4 weeks or at about 12 weeks were pooled, since spike-specific TCR depth and breadth were not found to differ between the two schedules. A total of 230 or so trial participants underwent TCR sequencing, of whom 207 received two doses of AZD1222 and about 25 received two doses of the MenACWY control vaccine. Enrollment into the trials was organized by age into subgroups of 18-55, 56-69 and 70-plus years, and those subgroups contained roughly 150, 30 and 60 TCR-sequenced participants, respectively. On the study overall, not on this receptor specifically: A significant rise in spike-specific TCR breadth and depth was observed after two AZD1222 doses relative to day 0 and relative to MenACWY recipients. Because no day 14 peak-response samples were available, the repertoires could be characterized only after the peak T cell response. Reportedly, close to half of the unique spike-specific TCRs recognized epitopes lying outside the regions that are mutated in the B.1.351 and B.1.1.7 variants. Conclusions about previously exposed vaccinees are limited because only five to seven AZD1222 recipients were SARS-CoV-2 seropositive at baseline. In the small 56-69-year group, the increase in depth fell short of significance, most likely because of low power. Vaccine-associated CD4 TCRs spanned the whole spike protein, with dominant responses in regions 160-218 and 743-854. Most participants were white British and females outnumbered males, and the authors suggested that clonal diversity may have been underestimated.

The CDR3 regions of human TCRbeta chains were analyzed by immunosequencing. The published analysis was carried out like this. TCRs in the repertoires were compared against a reference library of SARS-CoV-2-specific TCRs that had been generated with the MIRA antigen-specificity platform. Breadth meant the fraction of unique TCRs that were SARS-CoV-2-associated, whereas depth meant the fraction of total T cells that were SARS-CoV-2-associated. Using the MIRA data, each spike-specific TCR was assigned both to the spike region to which the TCR was reactive and to a CD4 or CD8 class. Log10-transformed breadth and depth values were compared by one-way ANOVA with Sidak's multiple comparisons tests. This is the immuneACCESS table as TCRdb keeps it, with only in-frame sequences that have V and J called. A part of the clones is gone; compared with another copy, unresolved V genes explain less than half, and the rest is unexplained. V, J and clone size derive from that table, while D and trimming were established from the DNA sequence. This sample holds approximately 140,000 clones; around nine tenths were observed only once. The leading ten clones occupy around 1.4% of the sample.

Interpreted using the paper, the time point label stands for: baseline before first vaccination. Samples from vaccinated people were obtained from the UK trials COV001 and COV002, which included a single-blind randomized controlled phase 2/3 trial of AZD1222 (ChAdOx1 nCoV-19) in healthy adults. Trial participant PBMC samples were collected at day 0 and day 28 after the second dose for TCRbeta chain sequencing. The germline V gene supplies CDR1 SGHTA and CDR2 FQGTGA. The junction shows trimming of 0 bases on V and 5 bases on J, plus 13 bases between the germline ends. Including cysteine and phenylalanine, the CDR3 has 15 amino acids. The entry retains the CDR3 DNA only, 45 bases that are in frame from base 1. Regarding this clone: Its binding antigen is unknown. Per-nucleotide qualities are absent, and no much larger clonotype sits a single base away.

This chain is built from TRBV7-3 and TRBJ1-2; a confident D gene designation cannot be given. The source of this sequence is an adult in good health. Source: peripheral blood, taken on day 0 of AZD1222 vaccination. The DNA sequence reads TGTGCCAGCAGCTTAACGTCGGGCAGGCGGTATGGCTACACCTTC. The translation is CASSLTSGRRYGYTF.